The 32 T cell receptor beta chains presented below share a single source sample, sequenced in a study of cytomegalovirus exposure and HLA in healthy donors. PCR used 60 Vbeta primers and 13 Jbeta primers. Clones were sequenced by immunoSEQ multiplex PCR, and TCRdb holds only the in-frame ones, with some missing. In the table there are 100,000 to 150,000 clones, 75% to 85% of which are singletons. Sequencing was done on a sample of PBMCs. These receptors were collected from a woman between 40 and 55 years old in good health and CMV-seronegative.

This clone showed up just a few times. Other DNA sequences in the sample encode the same CDR3. The chain has TRBV19 and TRBJ1-2; possible D gene TRBD1, 5 bases. Per the germline V gene, CDR1 is LNHDA and CDR2 is SQIVND (reference sequence). The V gene lost 3 bases and the J gene lost 6 bases, with 8 bases spanning the gap. This CDR3 has 12 amino acids. CDR3 loop: CASSIGGDGYTF. The CDR3 nucleotides are TGTGCCAGTAGTATTGGAGGGGATGGCTACACCTTC. The full variable domain, its missing parts supplied by reference TRBV19 and TRBJ1-2, is DGGITQSPKYLFRKEGQNVTLSCEQNLNHDAMYWYRQDPGQGLRLIYYSQIVNDFQKGDIAEGYSVSREKKESFPLTVTSAQKNPTAFYLCASSIGGDGYTFGSGTRLTVV.

The chain uses TRBV18 and TRBJ1-5, with D perhaps TRBD1 (6 bases). This CDR3 spans 15 amino acids. Germline CDR1 is KGHSH and CDR2 is LQKENI. Trimming stripped 3 bases from V and 0 bases from J, with 9 bases between. The CDR3 nucleotides read TGTGCCAGCTCACCCCAGGGGTATAGCAATCAGCCCCAGCATTTT. Protein sequence: CASSPQGYSNQPQHF.

This rearrangement joins TRBV4-2 to TRBJ1-2; a weak D match, TRBD1 (5 bases). This CDR3 is 13 amino acids long. With 3 bases removed from V and 5 bases from J, the gap between germline ends came to 10 bases. From germline, CDR1 is LGHNA and CDR2 YNFKEQ. The CDR3 DNA follows: TGTGCCAGCAGCCACGCAGACAGTTATGGCTACACCTTC. Protein sequence: CASSHADSYGYTF.

This clone was seen only once. J is TRBJ2-5 and V is TRBV12-5; D uncertain. Trimming pared 1 base from V and 5 bases from J, leaving 5 bases between. This CDR3 comprises 12 residues. Germline V gene sequence: CDR1 LGHNT, CDR2 FRNRAP. CDR3 region: CASGLARETQYF. The CDR3 DNA is TGTGCTAGTGGTTTGGCCCGGGAGACCCAGTACTTC.

The chain recombines TRBV19 with TRBJ2-2; 8 nucleotides line up with TRBD1. Germline CDR1 is LNHDA and CDR2 is SQIVND (reference sequence). The CDR3 length is 13 residues. V was pared by 7 bases and J by 5 bases, with 3 bases of the junction left unmatched. CDR3 coding DNA: TGTGCCAGTAATAACAGGGGGACCGGGGAGCTGTTTTTT. Amino acid sequence: CASNNRGTGELFF. Full variable domain (rest looked up from reference TRBV19 and TRBJ2-2): DGGITQSPKYLFRKEGQNVTLSCEQNLNHDAMYWYRQDPGQGLRLIYYSQIVNDFQKGDIAEGYSVSREKKESFPLTVTSAQKNPTAFYLCASNNRGTGELFFGEGSRLTVL.

This clone was counted between two and nine times. This chain connects TRBV7-9 to TRBJ2-7; 12 positions match TRBD1. CDR3 length: 12 residues. Germline V CDR1 and CDR2: SEHNR, FQNEAQ (reference sequence). V shed 5 bases and J 10 bases; nucleotides not matched to a gene: 3. CDR3: CASSAGQGAQYF. The CDR3 nucleotides are TGTGCCAGCAGCGCGGGACAGGGGGCCCAGTACTTC.

The rearrangement uses TRBV9 and TRBJ2-3, with 9 bases identical to TRBD2. The V and J ends lost 4 bases and 4 bases, in that order; junction bases with no gene match: 10. The CDR3 has 16 amino acids. Germline-derived CDR1 and CDR2 are SGDLS and YYNGEE. CDR3 nucleotide sequence: TGTGCCAGCAGCACCCGGGGTAGCGGGAGAGCAGATACGCAGTATTTT. As protein: CASSTRGSGRADTQYF. Based on the CDR3 plus reference TRBV9 and TRBJ2-3, the full variable domain is DSGVTQTPKHLITATGQRVTLRCSPRSGDLSVYWYQQSLDQGLQFLIQYYNGEERAKGNILERFSAQQFPDLHSELNLSSLELGDSALYFCASSTRGSGRADTQYFGPGTRLTVL.

In DNA form, the CDR3 reads TGTGCCAGCAGCCCAAGGACTGAGGACTATGGCTACACCTTC. It is translated as CASSPRTEDYGYTF. The gene calls are TRBV5-5 and TRBJ1-2; D is unresolved. The CDR3 has 14 amino acids. V lost 4 bases, J lost 3 bases, and 13 bases lay in between. Germline V gives CDR1 SGHKS, CDR2 YYEKEE (reference sequence).

J is TRBJ2-5 and V is TRBV19; the match to TRBD2 covers 9 bases. The CDR3 has 14 amino acids. Per the germline V gene, CDR1 is LNHDA and CDR2 is SQIVND (reference sequence). Germline trimming cut 3 bases from V and 5 bases from J; bases unmatched to any gene: 4. In DNA, the CDR3 is TGTGCCAGTAGTATCGGGACTAGCTTTGAGACCCAGTACTTC. This codes for CASSIGTSFETQYF.

This rearrangement joins TRBV9 to TRBJ1-4; D is uncertain. The V end was cut by 4 bases, the J end by 8 bases, with 9 bases between. In germline, CDR1 is SGDLS, CDR2 YYNGEE. The CDR3 is made up of 12 amino acids. This CDR3 is CASSLSGEKLFF. The CDR3 DNA follows: TGTGCCAGCAGCCTATCGGGGGAAAAACTGTTTTTT.

The genes are TRBV4-1 and TRBJ2-1, with a possible D match to TRBD2 (5 bases). In germline, CDR1 is MGHRA, CDR2 YSYEKL. CDR3 length equals 15 residues. V gave up 3 bases and J gave up 7 bases, with 16 bases separating them. The CDR3, as DNA: TGCGCCAGCAGCCAGACCTTCCAACCGGGGAATGAGCAGTTCTTC. Its translation is CASSQTFQPGNEQFF.

This clone is a singleton in its sample. The chain uses TRBV5-1 and TRBJ2-1; no clear D. Germline V gene data show CDR1 as SGHRS and CDR2 as YFSETQ. There are 17 residues in the CDR3. The V end was cut by 4 bases, the J end by 0 bases, with 17 bases between. As DNA, the CDR3 is TGCGCCAGCAGCGCCCTGGGCAACCCCGGCTCCTACAATGAGCAGTTCTTC. Translated: CASSALGNPGSYNEQFF. Looking up the rest from reference TRBV5-1 and TRBJ2-1 gives the full variable domain: KAGVTQTPRYLIKTRGQQVTLSCSPISGHRSVSWYQQTPGQGLQFLFEYFSETQRNKGNFPGRFSGRQFSNSRSEMNVSTLELGDSALYLCASSALGNPGSYNEQFFGPGTRLTVL.

The sample holds a few counts of this clone. This chain connects TRBV5-1 to TRBJ2-3, with 8 bases aligning to TRBD2. The CDR3 loop spans 16 amino acids. The germline gives CDR1 SGHRS, CDR2 YFSETQ. The V and J ends lost 3 bases and 8 bases, in that order; junction bases with no gene match: 14. The CDR3 loop reads CASSSPGLGAVGTQYF. CDR3 in DNA: TGCGCCAGCAGCTCACCGGGACTAGGCGCGGTTGGTACGCAGTATTTT. Full variable domain (missing parts from reference TRBV5-1 and TRBJ2-3): KAGVTQTPRYLIKTRGQQVTLSCSPISGHRSVSWYQQTPGQGLQFLFEYFSETQRNKGNFPGRFSGRQFSNSRSEMNVSTLELGDSALYLCASSSPGLGAVGTQYFGPGTRLTVL.

This clone was observed a handful of times. The rearrangement joins TRBV5-6 to TRBJ1-1; D uncertain. This CDR3 has 15 residues. The V gene's germline CDR1 is SGHDT and CDR2 YYEEEE. The V and J ends lost 1 base and 6 bases respectively, with 16 bases between them. The CDR3 nucleotides read TGTGCCAGCAGCTTGTCCCCAGCGCCATTGGCTGAAGCTTTCTTT. Protein: CASSLSPAPLAEAFF.

The rearrangement links TRBV28 to TRBJ1-4, with 11 bases aligning to TRBD1. CDR1 is MDHEN and CDR2 is SYDVKM in the germline V gene. Unmatched junction bases numbered 8, after V lost 6 bases and J lost 8 bases. The CDR3 contains 15 residues. This chain's CDR3 is CASRSGTGGGEKLFF. CDR3 nucleotides: TGTGCCAGCAGATCCGGGACAGGGGGAGGGGAAAAACTGTTTTTT.

The genes are TRBV4-3 and TRBJ2-3; TRBD2 is a possible D gene (6 bases). Per the germline V gene, CDR1 is LGHNA and CDR2 is YSLEER. The CDR3 extends over 17 amino acids. V was pared by 7 bases and J by 1 base, with 21 bases between. CDR3 region: CASTIPSWDFRTDTQYF. CDR3 DNA: TGCGCCAGCACCATCCCGTCCTGGGACTTCCGCACAGATACGCAGTATTTT.

In DNA, the CDR3 is TGTGCCAGTAGTATGGGGCTAGCGCGCTACAATGAGCAGTTCTTC. Translating it yields CASSMGLARYNEQFF. The J gene is TRBJ2-1, the V gene TRBV19; maybe TRBD2 (6 bases). Germline-derived CDR1 and CDR2 are LNHDA and SQIVND (reference sequence). V dropped 3 bases and J dropped 3 bases, with 12 bases sitting between them. The CDR3 runs 15 residues. Full variable domain (outside the CDR3, taken from reference TRBV19 and TRBJ2-1): DGGITQSPKYLFRKEGQNVTLSCEQNLNHDAMYWYRQDPGQGLRLIYYSQIVNDFQKGDIAEGYSVSREKKESFPLTVTSAQKNPTAFYLCASSMGLARYNEQFFGPGTRLTVL.

The chain combines TRBV4-1 with TRBJ2-1, with 7 nucleotides matching TRBD1. Per germline, CDR1 MGHRA and CDR2 YSYEKL. The trim removed 0 bases at V and 5 bases at J, leaving 1 base unmatched. This CDR3 contains 14 residues. As DNA, the CDR3 is TGCGCCAGCAGCCAAGATGGGACAGACAATGAGCAGTTCTTC. It encodes CASSQDGTDNEQFF.

In DNA, the CDR3 is TGTGCCAGCCTGGCCGACAGCTTCAATCAGCCCCAGCATTTT. Translated: CASLADSFNQPQHF. The chain has TRBV28 and TRBJ1-5; tentatively, D is TRBD1 (5 bases). In germline, CDR1 is MDHEN, CDR2 SYDVKM. CDR3 size: 14 residues. The V end was cut by 8 bases, the J end by 3 bases, with 14 bases between.

Written as DNA, the CDR3 is TGTGCCAGCAGCCACGACCCAAACTACGAGCAGTACTTC. This codes for CASSHDPNYEQYF. The chain uses TRBV7-2 and TRBJ2-5; no reliable D call. The J call may be incorrect, as the DNA end agrees better with TRBJ2-7. CDR3 size: 13 residues. The germline CDR1 and CDR2 sequences are SGHTA and FQGNSA.

The genes are TRBV18 and TRBJ2-3, with 12 bases lining up with TRBD1. The V gene's germline CDR1 is KGHSH and CDR2 LQKENI. The junction had 6 bases not matched to a gene; V was cut back by 5 bases and J by 6 bases. This CDR3 contains 15 residues. The CDR3 DNA reads TGTGCCAGCTCAAGGGACAGGGGGCGCGAGGATACGCAGTATTTT. Its translation: CASSRDRGREDTQYF.

This clone was observed a few times. In DNA form, the CDR3 reads TGTGCCAGCAGCCCAGAGTTCAGGCAGCCCCAGCATTTT. It translates to CASSPEFRQPQHF. The chain carries TRBV6-5 and TRBJ1-5; D unresolved. V was shortened by 6 bases and J by 7 bases, with 13 bases between the two germline ends. Germline CDR1 MNHEY, CDR2 SVGAGI. The length of the CDR3 is 13 residues.

This chain connects TRBV7-9 to TRBJ1-1; D call uncertain. The germline gives CDR1 SEHNR, CDR2 FQNEAQ (reference sequence). This CDR3 is built from 13 residues. Trimming pared 4 bases from V and 6 bases from J, leaving 12 bases between. The CDR3 loop is CASSSMGPAEAFF. Here the CDR3 DNA reads TGTGCCAGCAGCTCGATGGGCCCGGCTGAAGCTTTCTTT.

The rearrangement joins TRBV15 to TRBJ1-1; D remains ambiguous. The V end lost 1 base, the J end lost 0 bases, and 6 bases lay between the germline ends. The CDR3 is made up of 14 amino acids. Germline values: CDR1 LNHNV, CDR2 YYDKDF (reference sequence). The CDR3 sequence: CATSRGELNTEAFF. DNA of the CDR3: TGTGCCACCAGCAGAGGAGAGCTGAACACTGAAGCTTTCTTT.

The chain joins TRBV7-2 to TRBJ2-1; 9 nucleotides agree with TRBD2. This CDR3 has 15 residues. Germline loops: CDR1 SGHTA, CDR2 FQGNSA. J lost 2 bases, V lost 5 bases, and 4 bases had no gene match. CDR3 residues: CASSILAGTYNEQFF. The CDR3 nucleotides are TGTGCCAGCAGCATCCTAGCGGGAACCTACAATGAGCAGTTCTTC.

This chain joins TRBV4-2 and TRBJ1-5, with D unresolved. V was shortened by 1 base and J by 1 base, with 11 bases between the two germline ends. Germline values: CDR1 LGHNA, CDR2 YNFKEQ. The CDR3 runs to 16 residues. The CDR3 coding sequence is TGTGCCAGCAGCCAAGGCCTGACAAGGAGCAATCAGCCCCAGCATTTT. This sequence encodes CASSQGLTRSNQPQHF.

This clone was counted once. V gene TRBV27 combines with J gene TRBJ2-5, with D perhaps matching TRBD2 (7 bases). Trimming cost V 8 bases and J 6 bases, with 16 bases left between them. The V gene's germline CDR1 is MNHEY and CDR2 SMNVEV (reference sequence). The CDR3 spans 13 residues. CDR3 loop: CASGRGARKTQYF. The CDR3 DNA sequence: TGTGCCAGCGGTCGGGGGGCACGGAAGACCCAGTACTTC.

J is TRBJ2-1 and V is TRBV7-9; 9 nucleotides line up with TRBD2. Germline CDR1 SEHNR, CDR2 FQNEAQ (reference sequence). After removal of 4 bases from V and 6 bases from J, the junction contained 10 bases not matched to a gene. This CDR3 has 16 amino acids. The CDR3 spells CASSWLYSGRSNEQFF. In nucleotides, the CDR3 is TGTGCCAGCAGCTGGTTATATAGCGGGAGATCCAATGAGCAGTTCTTC.

This clone was observed a single time. The chain employs TRBV19 and TRBJ1-4, with D possibly being TRBD1 (6 bases). The V gene lost 5 bases and the J gene lost 4 bases, with 14 bases spanning the gap. Germline V lookup: CDR1 LNHDA, CDR2 SQIVND (reference sequence). This CDR3 comprises 15 residues. The CDR3 region has the DNA TGTGCCAGTAGTCCCAGGACAGACCTTAATGAAAAACTGTTTTTT. Protein sequence: CASSPRTDLNEKLFF.

As DNA, the CDR3 is TGCGCCAGCAGCCAACCCATTATACGAGACACTGAAGCTTTCTTT. Amino acid sequence: CASSQPIIRDTEAFF. The rearrangement links TRBV4-1 to TRBJ1-1; no clear D. There are 15 residues in the CDR3. With 2 bases removed from V and 3 bases from J, the gap between germline ends came to 13 bases. Germline values: CDR1 MGHRA, CDR2 YSYEKL.

The chain carries TRBV4-1 and TRBJ2-1, with TRBD2 matching over 8 bases. With 6 bases clipped from V and 4 bases from J, the junction kept 8 bases outside the gene matches. Germline V CDR1 and CDR2: MGHRA, YSYEKL. CDR3 size: 15 residues. In DNA, the CDR3 is TGCGCCAGCAGGCCAAACAGCGGGGGTTACAATGAGCAGTTCTTC. It specifies CASRPNSGGYNEQFF.

This chain's CDR3 is CASSGSGTSADTQYF. In nucleotides, the CDR3 is TGTGCCAGTAGCGGGTCCGGGACTAGCGCAGATACGCAGTATTTT. The rearrangement uses TRBV19 and TRBJ2-3; TRBD2 matches at 10 bases. The CDR3 sequence is 15 residues long. The V segment lost 6 bases and the J segment 4 bases; nucleotides outside the gene matches: 7. Germline values: CDR1 LNHDA, CDR2 SQIVND (reference sequence).